The entry that follows covers one T cell receptor (beta chain) sequence. These data come from a study of blood T cell repertoires in COVID-19. Overall study context: Acute and convalescent COVID-19 specimens originated in the United States, Italy and Spain.

CDR3 length: 14 residues. Germline V CDR1 and CDR2: MNHEY, SVGAGI. Trimming stripped 3 bases from V and 3 bases from J, with 11 bases between. Authors' analysis steps: How many nucleated cells were present was estimated from reference gene primer amplification. Assay: immunoSEQ multiplex PCR; the TCRdb copy retains only in-frame clones and omits some. D and trimming were read from the DNA, whereas the V and J calls and clone size are those reported in that table. The top ten clones hold around an eighth of a sample with approximately 180,000 clones, 80% to 90% of them seen once. This clonotype originated in a woman aged 65 to 85 with COVID-19, enrolled during active disease. The chain carries TRBV6-5 and TRBJ1-1; tentative D call: TRBD1 (6 bases). The material sequenced was peripheral blood. CDR3 nucleotides: TGTGCCAGCAGTTATCTGGCAGGGGACACTGAAGCTTTCTTT. Amino acids: CASSYLAGDTEAFF.